The clone carrying this TCR beta chain was counted between two and nine times. These data come from a study of T-cell memory formation after mild COVID-19. Turning to the study itself: Largely, the TCR clusters proved donor specific.

TCRdb re-called the 5' RACE reads through MiXCR, storing one row per CDR3 protein. This sample has 300,000 to 400,000 distinct CDR3 sequences, with approximately 16% found just once. This sequence originates from a young man who had mild COVID-19 (a few samples of this study predate the infection). Cell type and time point are not known. The sample comprised PBMCs or a T cell subset sorted from them (not recorded which).

This CDR3 is CASSARTRRETQYF. DNA for the CDR3: TGTGCCAGCAGCGCGCGGACTAGACGAGAGACCCAGTACTTC. This rearrangement joins TRBV11-2 to TRBJ2-5; TRBD2 matches at 7 bases. The V gene's germline CDR1 is SGHAT and CDR2 FQNNGV. The V segment lost 5 bases and the J segment 4 bases; nucleotides outside the gene matches: 7. The CDR3 loop spans 14 amino acids.